This TCR beta chain comes out of a study of cytomegalovirus exposure and HLA in healthy donors. Germline assignment: CDR1 SEHNR and CDR2 FQNEAQ (reference sequence). The length of the CDR3 is 14 residues. V was pared by 7 bases and J by 7 bases, with 9 bases of the junction left unmatched. Note on this clone: Its specificity is not known.

Study-level points and caveats: The authors later linked a missense DCLRE1C variant to TCR beta V- and J-gene trimming.

The study ran its PCR with 60 Vbeta and 13 Jbeta primers. Repertoires were generated with immunoSEQ multiplex PCR, while TCRdb's copy carries only in-frame clones and drops some. The sample records roughly 100,000 clones, 55% to 75% being singletons. In nominal health when sampled, donors likely had unrecorded immune exposures nonetheless. The receptor comes from a woman between 18 and 29 years old in good health and CMV-seropositive. The genes are TRBV7-9 and TRBJ2-1; TRBD2 matches at 8 bases. The sample taken for sequencing was PBMCs. CDR3 sequence reads: CASTNGGDMNEQFF. The CDR3 DNA is TGTGCCAGCACCAACGGGGGGGATATGAATGAGCAGTTCTTC.